This TCR beta chain was captured by sequencing in a study of T cells in Graves' hyperthyroidism and ophthalmopathy. On the study more broadly: It was at initial diagnosis, before any treatment, that peripheral blood was collected.

Study-wide results and limits: Classification by a 13 V-J model distinguished ophthalmopathy from stable hyperthyroidism.

Only one count was recorded for this clonotype. Its antigen is not identified. Looked up from germline, CDR1 is SGHVS and CDR2 is FQNEAQ. The V gene lost 2 bases and the J gene lost 4 bases, with 15 bases spanning the gap. This CDR3 region has 17 residues. Across 18 months, stable Graves' hyperthyroidism was marked by no progression to ophthalmopathy. Uncontrolled infection, other autoimmune disease, pregnancy or lactation disqualified patients from enrolment. What was amplified from RNA transcripts were TCR beta CDR3 regions. A first-round RT-PCR of the TCR CDR3 used the HTBI primer set. TCRdb re-analysed the multiplex PCR reads in MiXCR, keeping a single row per CDR3 protein. The data show hundreds of thousands of distinct CDR3 sequences, with approximately 14% seen just once and approximately 10% held by the top ten.

The chain has TRBV7-8 and TRBJ1-6; D is unclear. This receptor was taken from a woman aged 18-29 years with Graves' hyperthyroidism. The sequenced sample was blood. CDR3 residues: CASSLYQEILYNSPLHF. The CDR3 DNA sequence: TGTGCCAGCAGCTTATATCAAGAGATACTTTATAATTCACCCCTCCACTTT. The complete variable domain, with remaining parts taken from reference TRBV7-8 and TRBJ1-6, reads GAGVSQSPRYKVAKRGQDVALRCDPISGHVSLFWYQQALGQGPEFLTYFQNEAQLDKSGLPSDRFFAERPEGSVSTLKIQRTQQEDSAVYLCASSLYQEILYNSPLHFGNGTRLTVT.